One sample yielded the 20 T cell receptor beta chains listed below, sequenced in a study of brain T cells in children with intractable seizures. The protocol was immunoSEQ multiplex PCR, while the TCRdb copy is restricted to in-frame clones and leaves out a portion. Found here are approximately 330,000 clones, about 93% of them singletons; the top ten hold about 5.8%. Documented time point: blood from clinic visit 5 months post-surgery; TSC patient then seizure free. This specimen was peripheral blood, taken 4 to 6 months after surgery. These TCRs come from a boy younger than two with tuberous sclerosis and intractable seizures.

This chain joins TRBV30 and TRBJ2-7; TRBD2 agrees at 7 bases. This CDR3 is built from 15 residues. CDR1 and CDR2 (germline): GTSNPN, SVGIG (reference sequence). After removal of 2 bases from V and 4 bases from J, the junction contained 11 bases not matched to a gene. The CDR3: CAWSIRAGVGYEQYF. The CDR3 DNA reads TGTGCCTGGAGTATCCGGGCGGGAGTTGGATACGAGCAGTACTTC.

J is TRBJ1-2 and V is TRBV19, with TRBD1 matching 8 bases. V lost 11 bases to trimming and J lost 6 bases; unmatched junction nucleotides: 17. CDR3 length: 15 residues. The germline CDR1 and CDR2 sequences are LNHDA and SQIVND (reference sequence). The CDR3 region is CAGRQNDRGADGYTF. The CDR3 region has the DNA TGTGCCGGACGACAGAATGACAGGGGAGCCGATGGCTACACCTTC.

The chain links TRBV13 to TRBJ2-7; TRBD2 agrees at 7 bases. Germline V CDR1 and CDR2: PRHDT, FYEKMQ (reference sequence). The length of the CDR3 is 15 residues. Trimming took 8 bases from V and 4 from J; bases not matched to a gene: 14. Here the CDR3 reads CASLARGVGEYEQYF. As DNA, the CDR3 is TGTGCCAGCCTCGCCCGGGGGGTAGGGGAATACGAGCAGTACTTC.

The rearrangement uses TRBV30 and TRBJ1-6; the match to TRBD1 covers 9 bases. V lost 8 bases, J lost 9 bases, and 8 bases stayed unmatched. Germline CDR1 and CDR2: GTSNPN and SVGIG (reference sequence). CDR3 length: 13 amino acids. CDR3 amino acids: CARTGTGTSPLHF. CDR3 nucleotide sequence: TGTGCCCGGACCGGGACAGGGACTTCACCCCTCCACTTT.

This clone was recorded at least ten times. This CDR3 reads CASSGDAINSPLHF. The CDR3 bases are TGTGCCAGCAGTGGGGACGCCATAAATTCACCCCTCCACTTT. The chain is built from TRBV2 and TRBJ1-6; possibly TRBD1 for D (5 bases). The CDR3 is 14 amino acids. Trimming cost V 4 bases and J 7 bases, with 11 bases left between them. Germline loops: CDR1 SNHLY, CDR2 FYNNEI.

This clone is a singleton in its sample. V is TRBV10-1 and J is TRBJ1-4; D gene ambiguous. Trimming stripped 10 bases from V and 0 bases from J, with 18 bases between. The germline V gene encodes CDR1 WNHNN and CDR2 SYGVQD (reference sequence). The CDR3 is 16 amino acids. The CDR3 is CATPKGAIATNEKLFF. The CDR3 coding sequence is TGCGCCACCCCTAAAGGAGCCATTGCAACTAATGAAAAACTGTTTTTT.

V usage is TRBV30 and J usage is TRBJ1-6, with unresolved D. The CDR3 sequence is 13 residues long. V was trimmed by 0 bases and J by 8 bases, leaving 8 bases between them. CDR1 and CDR2 (germline): GTSNPN, SVGIG (reference sequence). The CDR3 protein is CAWSVGRDSPLHF. Here the CDR3 DNA reads TGTGCCTGGAGTGTAGGGAGGGATTCACCCCTCCACTTT.

This chain links TRBV13 with TRBJ2-3; 9 bases map to TRBD2. CDR1 and CDR2 (germline): PRHDT, FYEKMQ (reference sequence). Germline trimming cut 0 bases from V and 5 bases from J; bases unmatched to any gene: 0. The CDR3 covers 14 residues. The DNA for the CDR3 is TGTGCCAGCAGCTTAGGACTAGCGGGAGATACGCAGTATTTT. Amino acid sequence: CASSLGLAGDTQYF.

The chain joins TRBV28 to TRBJ2-1; 8 bases agree with TRBD1. Germline V gene lookup returns CDR1 MDHEN and CDR2 SYDVKM. This CDR3 spans 11 amino acids. Trimming removed 8 bases from V and 8 bases from J; junction bases left unmatched: 2. The CDR3 is CASGQGDEQFF. The CDR3 bases are TGTGCCAGCGGACAGGGCGATGAGCAGTTCTTC.

V usage is TRBV7-9 and J usage is TRBJ2-7; the match to TRBD1 covers 9 bases. The V gene's germline CDR1 is SEHNR and CDR2 FQNEAQ (reference sequence). There are 14 residues in the CDR3. V was pared by 5 bases and J by 5 bases, with 7 bases of the junction left unmatched. The CDR3 sequence: CASSPSDRGNEQYF. The CDR3 DNA is TGTGCCAGCAGCCCAAGTGACAGGGGGAACGAGCAGTACTTC.

The J gene is TRBJ1-2, the V gene TRBV30; 7 nucleotides agree with TRBD1. V was pared by 0 bases and J by 4 bases, with 14 bases of the junction left unmatched. The CDR3 totals 17 residues. Germline CDR1 GTSNPN, CDR2 SVGIG (reference sequence). The DNA for the CDR3 is TGTGCCTGGAGTGTATGGGACAGTCTGTTTTGGGGCTATGGCTACACCTTC. It yields the protein CAWSVWDSLFWGYGYTF.

The chain joins TRBV7-8 to TRBJ1-6, with 7 bases that match TRBD1. This CDR3 is 15 amino acids long. The germline CDR1 and CDR2 sequences are SGHVS and FQNEAQ. With V trimmed by 2 bases and J by 6 bases, 4 bases remained unmatched. CDR3 sequence reads: CASSLLRDSNSPLHF. DNA for the CDR3: TGTGCCAGCAGCTTACTCCGGGACAGTAATTCACCCCTCCACTTT.

V is TRBV7-9 and J is TRBJ2-3, with TRBD2 matching 12 bases. The CDR3 is 15 residues long. V was clipped by 5 bases and J by 4 bases; unmatched bases: 4. Germline CDR1 SEHNR, CDR2 FQNEAQ (reference sequence). The CDR3 DNA reads TGTGCCAGCAGCCCCACTAGCGGGAGGCCAGATACGCAGTATTTT. It specifies CASSPTSGRPDTQYF. The full variable domain, rest sourced from reference TRBV7-9 and TRBJ2-3, is DTGVSQNPRHKITKRGQNVTFRCDPISEHNRLYWYRQTLGQGPEFLTYFQNEAQLEKSRLLSDRFSAERPKGSFSTLEIQRTEQGDSAMYLCASSPTSGRPDTQYFGPGTRLTVL.

This clone showed up just once. The V and J genes are TRBV2 and TRBJ1-5, with a tentative D call TRBD1 (5 bases). CDR3 length: 15 residues. The V end was cut by 7 bases, the J end by 3 bases, with 16 bases between. Germline V lookup: CDR1 SNHLY, CDR2 FYNNEI. The CDR3 region has the DNA TGTGCCAGCAATTGGGACGGCGGTTACAATCAGCCCCAGCATTTT. This codes for CASNWDGGYNQPQHF.

V and J are TRBV19 and TRBJ2-5, with 9 bases matching TRBD2. The length of the CDR3 is 16 residues. CDR1 is LNHDA, CDR2 SQIVND, per germline (reference sequence). V trimming: 3 bases; J trimming: 5 bases; junction bases outside the gene matches: 10. The CDR3 sequence is CASSINLAGRRETQYF. In DNA form, the CDR3 reads TGTGCCAGTAGTATTAATCTAGCGGGGAGAAGGGAGACCCAGTACTTC. Using reference TRBV19 and TRBJ2-5 for the parts outside the CDR3, the full variable domain is DGGITQSPKYLFRKEGQNVTLSCEQNLNHDAMYWYRQDPGQGLRLIYYSQIVNDFQKGDIAEGYSVSREKKESFPLTVTSAQKNPTAFYLCASSINLAGRRETQYFGPGTRLLVL.

The chain carries TRBV18 and TRBJ1-3, with 9 bases that match TRBD1. The germline V gene encodes CDR1 KGHSH and CDR2 LQKENI. V lost 3 bases, J lost 3 bases, and 3 bases stayed unmatched. The CDR3 length is 15 residues. The CDR3 coding sequence is TGTGCCAGCTCACCGCGGACAGGGGTTGGAAACACCATATATTTT. It yields the protein CASSPRTGVGNTIYF.

This clone was seen only a few times. V gene TRBV30 combines with J gene TRBJ1-2; the D gene is possibly TRBD1 (5 bases). Germline V CDR1 and CDR2: GTSNPN, SVGIG (reference sequence). Trimming removed 0 bases at V and 4 bases at J, with 6 bases between. This CDR3 region has 12 residues. DNA of the CDR3: TGTGCCTGGAGTGTGGGGACCTATGGCTACACCTTC. Translation: CAWSVGTYGYTF. Full variable domain (outside the CDR3, taken from reference TRBV30 and TRBJ1-2): SQTIHQWPATLVQPVGSPLSLECTVEGTSNPNLYWYRQAAGRGLQLLFYSVGIGQISSEVPQNLSASRPQDRQFILSSKKLLLSDSGFYLCAWSVGTYGYTFGSGTRLTVV.

The CDR3 DNA is TGTGCCAGCAGCGGAGGGACTAGCGGGAGGAAAGAGACCCAGTACTTC. This gives the protein CASSGGTSGRKETQYF. The chain recombines TRBV9 with TRBJ2-5; 15 nucleotides agree with TRBD2. CDR3 length equals 16 residues. The ends lost 3 bases at V and 3 bases at J; junction bases unmatched: 3. Germline V gene data show CDR1 as SGDLS and CDR2 as YYNGEE.

This chain links TRBV14 with TRBJ2-7; no reliable D call. Trimming pared 4 bases from V and 3 bases from J, leaving 13 bases between. Germline V CDR1 and CDR2: SGHDN, FVKESK. This CDR3 is 14 amino acids long. CDR3 protein: CASSLDVVDYEQYF. CDR3 DNA: TGTGCCAGCAGCCTCGACGTGGTCGACTACGAGCAGTACTTC.

This sequence joins TRBV27 and TRBJ2-7; 12 bases map to TRBD2. CDR3 size: 15 residues. Germline CDR1 is MNHEY and CDR2 is SMNVEV (reference sequence). V shed 3 bases and J 3 bases; nucleotides not matched to a gene: 3. The CDR3 here is CASSFGTSGLYEQYF. Here the CDR3 DNA reads TGTGCCAGCAGTTTCGGGACTAGCGGGCTCTACGAGCAGTACTTC.